This record concerns one T cell receptor beta chain sequence. Its target is unknown. The data derive from a study of CD8+CD57+ T cells in acquired aplastic anemia. Study observations and caveats: Overlapping CD8+ CDR3 repertoires of patients and controls contained roughly 29 shared sequences. Patients had CD8+CD57+ cells showing lower diversity than total CD4+ and CD8+ pools.

Germline CDR1 DFQATT, CDR2 SNEGSKA (reference sequence). Trimming stripped 2 bases from V and 7 bases from J, with 14 bases between. The length of the CDR3 is 13 residues. Genomic DNA served as template for TCR beta VDJ and CDR3 profiling. TCRdb re-called the reads with MiXCR, one entry per CDR3 protein. This sample has around 21,000 distinct CDR3 sequences, with about 40% found just once. It was patients with CD8+CD57+ cell expansion by flow cytometry who were chosen for sequencing. CD8+CD57+ effector memory cells were also sequenced from a sixth of the 12 patients. Each patient had severe acquired aplastic anemia. Therapy had not been given to patients before blood sampling.

The chain carries TRBV20-1 and TRBJ1-2; TRBD1 is a possible D gene (6 bases). The sequenced sample was CD8+CD57+ T cells sorted from PBMCs. Sample subset: bead-enriched CD8+CD57+ effector memory T cells from SAA patients. The clonotype originates from a human donor with aplastic anemia. The CDR3 is CSARSLNRVGYTF. The DNA of the CDR3 is TGCAGTGCTAGAAGCCTCAACAGGGTTGGCTACACCTTC.